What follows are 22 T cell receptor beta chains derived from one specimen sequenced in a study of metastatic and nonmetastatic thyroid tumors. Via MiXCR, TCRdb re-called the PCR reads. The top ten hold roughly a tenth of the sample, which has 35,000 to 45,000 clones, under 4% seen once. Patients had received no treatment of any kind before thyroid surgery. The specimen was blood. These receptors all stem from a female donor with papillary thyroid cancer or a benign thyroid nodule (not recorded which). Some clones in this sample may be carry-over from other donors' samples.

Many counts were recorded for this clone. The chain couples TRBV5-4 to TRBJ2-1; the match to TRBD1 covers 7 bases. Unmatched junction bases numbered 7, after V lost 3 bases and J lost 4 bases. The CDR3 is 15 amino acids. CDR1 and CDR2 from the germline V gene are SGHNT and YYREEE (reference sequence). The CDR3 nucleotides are TGTGCCAGCAGCTACGACAGGGCCCTTTACAATGAGCAGTTCTTC. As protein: CASSYDRALYNEQFF.

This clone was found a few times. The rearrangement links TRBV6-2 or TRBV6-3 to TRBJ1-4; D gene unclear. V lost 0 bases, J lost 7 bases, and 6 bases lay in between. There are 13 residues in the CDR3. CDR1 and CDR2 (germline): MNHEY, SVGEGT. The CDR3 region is CASSYSSGEKLFF. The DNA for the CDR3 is TGTGCCAGCAGTTACTCGTCCGGTGAAAAACTGTTTTTT.

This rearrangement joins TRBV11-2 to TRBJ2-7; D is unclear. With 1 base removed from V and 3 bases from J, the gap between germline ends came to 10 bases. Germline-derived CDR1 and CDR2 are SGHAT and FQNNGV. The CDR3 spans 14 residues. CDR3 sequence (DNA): TGTGCCAGCAGCTTAGGTGGGGTGGGCTACGAGCAGTACTTC. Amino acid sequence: CASSLGGVGYEQYF.

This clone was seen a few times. CDR3 DNA: TGTGCCAGTAGAGACAGGTCTGAAGCTTTCTTT. Its translation: CASRDRSEAFF. The chain combines TRBV19 with TRBJ1-1; weak D call: TRBD1 (6 bases). This CDR3 comprises 11 residues. The germline V and J ends were trimmed by 6 bases and 6 bases, with 8 bases remaining between them. Germline lookup yields CDR1 LNHDA and CDR2 SQIVND (reference sequence).

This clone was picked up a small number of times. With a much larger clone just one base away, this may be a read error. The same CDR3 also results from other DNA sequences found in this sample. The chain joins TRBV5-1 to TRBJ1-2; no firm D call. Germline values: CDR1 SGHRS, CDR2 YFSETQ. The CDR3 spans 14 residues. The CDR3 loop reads CASSLVPASYGYTF. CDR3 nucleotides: TGTGCCAGCAGCTTGGTCCCAGCCAGCTATGGCTACACCTTC.

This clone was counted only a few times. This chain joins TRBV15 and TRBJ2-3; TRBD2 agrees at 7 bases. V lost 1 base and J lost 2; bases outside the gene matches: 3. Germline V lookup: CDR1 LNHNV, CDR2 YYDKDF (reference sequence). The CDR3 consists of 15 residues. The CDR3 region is CATSRVAGVTDTQYF. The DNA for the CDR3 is TGTGCCACCAGCAGAGTTGCGGGGGTCACAGATACGCAGTATTTT. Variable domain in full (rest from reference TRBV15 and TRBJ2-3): DAMVIQNPRYQVTQFGKPVTLSCSQTLNHNVMYWYQQKSSQAPKLLFHYYDKDFNNEADTPDNFQSRRPNTSFCFLDIRSPGLGDTAMYLCATSRVAGVTDTQYFGPGTRLTVL.

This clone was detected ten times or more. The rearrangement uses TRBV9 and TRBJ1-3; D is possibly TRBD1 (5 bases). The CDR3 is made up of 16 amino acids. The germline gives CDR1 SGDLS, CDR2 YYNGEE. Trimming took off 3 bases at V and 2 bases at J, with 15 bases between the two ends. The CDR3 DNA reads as TGTGCCAGCAGCGACGGGACCCCTATGGCTGGAAACACCATATATTTT. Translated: CASSDGTPMAGNTIYF.

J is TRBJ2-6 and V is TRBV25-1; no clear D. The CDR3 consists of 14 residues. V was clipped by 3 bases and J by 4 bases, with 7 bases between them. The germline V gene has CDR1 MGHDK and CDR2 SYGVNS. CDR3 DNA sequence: TGTGCCAGCAGTGATGTGGCCGGGGCCAACGTCCTGACTTTC. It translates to CASSDVAGANVLTF.

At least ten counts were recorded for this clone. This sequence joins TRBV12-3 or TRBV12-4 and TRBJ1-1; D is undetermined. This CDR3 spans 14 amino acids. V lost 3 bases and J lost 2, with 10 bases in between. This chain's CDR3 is CASSFGVANTEAFF. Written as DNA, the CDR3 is TGTGCCAGCAGTTTTGGGGTAGCTAACACTGAAGCTTTCTTT.

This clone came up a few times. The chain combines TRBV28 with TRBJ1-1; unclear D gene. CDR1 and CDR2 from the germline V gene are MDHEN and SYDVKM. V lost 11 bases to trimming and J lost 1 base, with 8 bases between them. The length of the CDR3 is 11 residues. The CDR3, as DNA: TGTGCCTCCGAAAGGAACACTGAAGCTTTCTTT. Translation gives CASERNTEAFF.

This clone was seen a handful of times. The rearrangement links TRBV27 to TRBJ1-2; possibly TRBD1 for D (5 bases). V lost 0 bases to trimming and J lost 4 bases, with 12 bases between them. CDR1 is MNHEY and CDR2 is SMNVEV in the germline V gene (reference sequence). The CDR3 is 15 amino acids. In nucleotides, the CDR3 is TGTGCCAGCAGTTTATCGATGTCAGGGCCCTATGGCTACACCTTC. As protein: CASSLSMSGPYGYTF.

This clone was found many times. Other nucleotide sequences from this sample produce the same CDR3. The CDR3 loop is CSARTPGQTNTEAFF. In DNA, the CDR3 is TGCAGTGCTAGAACCCCGGGACAGACGAACACTGAAGCTTTCTTT. The J gene is TRBJ1-1, the V gene TRBV20-1; 7 bases line up with TRBD1. CDR1 is DFQATT, CDR2 SNEGSKA, per germline (reference sequence). The CDR3 runs 15 residues. The V segment lost 2 bases and the J segment 1 base; nucleotides outside the gene matches: 7.

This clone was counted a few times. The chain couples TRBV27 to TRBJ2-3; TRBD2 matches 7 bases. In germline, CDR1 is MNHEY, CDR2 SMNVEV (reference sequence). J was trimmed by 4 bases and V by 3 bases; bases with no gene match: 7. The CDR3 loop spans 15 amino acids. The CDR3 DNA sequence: TGTGCCAGCAGTTTCAAGGCGGGAGACCCAGATACGCAGTATTTT. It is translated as CASSFKAGDPDTQYF.

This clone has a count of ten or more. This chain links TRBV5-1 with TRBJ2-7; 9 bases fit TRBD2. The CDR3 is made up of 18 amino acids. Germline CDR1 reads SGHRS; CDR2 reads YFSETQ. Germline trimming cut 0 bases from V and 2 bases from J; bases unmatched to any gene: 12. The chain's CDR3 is CASSLDRASGIVAYEQYF. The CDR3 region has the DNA TGCGCCAGCAGCTTGGATCGGGCTAGCGGGATTGTCGCCTACGAGCAGTACTTC.

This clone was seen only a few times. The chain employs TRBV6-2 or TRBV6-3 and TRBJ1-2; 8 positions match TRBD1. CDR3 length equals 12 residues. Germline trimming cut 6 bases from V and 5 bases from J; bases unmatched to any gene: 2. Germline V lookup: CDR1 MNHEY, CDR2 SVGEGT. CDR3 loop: CASSRTGYGYTF. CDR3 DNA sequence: TGTGCCAGCAGCAGGACAGGGTATGGCTACACCTTC.

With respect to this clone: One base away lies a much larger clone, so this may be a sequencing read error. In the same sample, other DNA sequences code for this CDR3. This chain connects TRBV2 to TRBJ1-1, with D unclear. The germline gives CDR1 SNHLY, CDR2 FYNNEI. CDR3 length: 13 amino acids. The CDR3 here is CASSGALGTEAFF. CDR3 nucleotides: TGTGCCAGCAGTGGGGCATTGGGCACTGAGGCTTTCTTT.

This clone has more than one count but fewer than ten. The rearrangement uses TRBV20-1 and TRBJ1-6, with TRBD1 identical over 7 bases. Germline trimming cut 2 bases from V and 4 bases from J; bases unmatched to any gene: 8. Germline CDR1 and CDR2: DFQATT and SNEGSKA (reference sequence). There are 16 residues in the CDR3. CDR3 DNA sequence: TGCAGTGCTAGAAAGCCGGGACAGCTATATAATTCACCCCTCCACTTT. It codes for CSARKPGQLYNSPLHF.

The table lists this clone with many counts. The CDR3 loop is CATGGFRPNYGYTF. The DNA of the CDR3 is TGTGCCACCGGGGGGTTCAGGCCTAACTATGGCTACACCTTC. The rearrangement links TRBV24-1 to TRBJ1-2; D might be TRBD1 (5 bases). There are 14 residues in the CDR3. CDR1 is KGHDR, CDR2 SFDVKD, per germline. Trimming removed 9 bases from V and 0 bases from J, with 13 bases in between.

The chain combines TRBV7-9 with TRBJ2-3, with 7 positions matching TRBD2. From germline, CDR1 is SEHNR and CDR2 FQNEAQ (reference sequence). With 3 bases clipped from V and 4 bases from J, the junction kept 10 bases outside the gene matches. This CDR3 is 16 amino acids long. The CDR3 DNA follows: TGTGCCAGCAGCTTTGGACTAGAGTGGTCCGCAGATACGCAGTATTTT. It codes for CASSFGLEWSADTQYF.

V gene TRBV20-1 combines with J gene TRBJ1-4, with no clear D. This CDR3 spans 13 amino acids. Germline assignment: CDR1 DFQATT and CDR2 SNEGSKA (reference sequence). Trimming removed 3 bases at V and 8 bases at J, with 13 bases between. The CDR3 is CSARRGGYEKLFF. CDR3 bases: TGCAGTGCTAGGCGGGGAGGGTACGAAAAACTGTTTTTT.

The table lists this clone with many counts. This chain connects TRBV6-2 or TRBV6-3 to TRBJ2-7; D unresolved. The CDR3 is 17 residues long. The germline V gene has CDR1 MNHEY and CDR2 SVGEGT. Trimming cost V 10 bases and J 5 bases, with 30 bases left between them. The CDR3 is CATSTPVGSSAFHEQYF. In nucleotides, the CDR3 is TGTGCCACTTCTACACCGGTAGGTAGTTCGGCGTTCCACGAGCAGTACTTC.

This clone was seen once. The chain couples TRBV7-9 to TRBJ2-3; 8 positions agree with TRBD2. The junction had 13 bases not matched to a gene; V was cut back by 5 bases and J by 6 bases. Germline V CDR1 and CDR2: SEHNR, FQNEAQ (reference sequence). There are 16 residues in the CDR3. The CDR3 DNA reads TGTGCCAGCAGCCAACTCGGCGGGAGGCAGGGGGATACGCAGTATTTT. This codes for CASSQLGGRQGDTQYF.